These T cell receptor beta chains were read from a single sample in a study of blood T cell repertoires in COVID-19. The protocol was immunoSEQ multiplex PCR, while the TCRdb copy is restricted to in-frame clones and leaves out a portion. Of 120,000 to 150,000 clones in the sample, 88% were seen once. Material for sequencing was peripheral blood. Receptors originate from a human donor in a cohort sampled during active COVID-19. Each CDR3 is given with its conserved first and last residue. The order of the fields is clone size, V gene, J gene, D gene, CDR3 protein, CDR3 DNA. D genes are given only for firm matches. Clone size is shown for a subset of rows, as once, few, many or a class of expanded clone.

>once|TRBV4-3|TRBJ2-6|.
CASSQELTVEAGKSGANVLTF
TGCGCCAGCAGCCAAGAGTTAACGGTGGAGGCAGGCAAGTCTGGGGCCAACGTCCTGACTTTC
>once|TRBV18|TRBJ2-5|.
CASSRNRADQETQYF
TGTGCCAGCTCACGGAACAGGGCAGACCAAGAGACCCAGTACTTC
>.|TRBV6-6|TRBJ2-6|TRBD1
CASSPPGQGFSGANVLTF
TGTGCCAGCAGTCCGCCGGGACAGGGCTTCTCTGGGGCCAACGTCCTGACTTTC
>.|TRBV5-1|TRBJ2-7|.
CASSLDTLYEQYF
TGCGCCAGCAGCTTGGACACGCTCTACGAGCAGTACTTC
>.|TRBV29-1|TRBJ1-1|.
CSVSGITEAFF
TGCAGTGTTTCAGGGATCACTGAAGCTTTCTTT
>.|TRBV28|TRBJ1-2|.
CATLLYGYTF
TGTGCCACCCTACTCTATGGCTACACCTTC
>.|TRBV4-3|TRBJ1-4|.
CASSQEFQGWEKLFF
TGCGCCAGCAGCCAAGAGTTCCAGGGGTGGGAAAAACTGTTTTTT
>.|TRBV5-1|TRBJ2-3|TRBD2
CASSLMGWASGITDTQYF
TGCGCCAGCAGTTTGATGGGTTGGGCTAGCGGGATCACAGATACGCAGTATTTT
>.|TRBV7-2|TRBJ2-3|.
CASSLAGVTDTQYF
TGTGCCAGCAGCTTAGCGGGAGTCACAGATACGCAGTATTTT
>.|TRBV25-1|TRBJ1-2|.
CASSEFKGGYTF
TGTGCCAGCAGTGAATTTAAAGGAGGGTACACCTTC
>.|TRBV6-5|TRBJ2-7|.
CASKETGPMSYEQYF
TGTGCCAGCAAAGAAACAGGTCCTATGTCCTACGAGCAGTACTTC
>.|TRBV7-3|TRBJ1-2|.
CASSPGGRDALLYGYTF
TGTGCCAGCAGTCCGGGAGGAAGGGATGCCCTCCTTTATGGCTACACCTTC
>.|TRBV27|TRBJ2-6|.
CASSLSGGSGANVLTF
TGTGCCAGCAGTTTATCAGGCGGGTCTGGGGCCAACGTCCTGACTTTC
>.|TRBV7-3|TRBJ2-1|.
CASSVGSALGDNEQFF
TGTGCCAGCAGCGTTGGGTCGGCTTTGGGCGACAATGAGCAGTTCTTC
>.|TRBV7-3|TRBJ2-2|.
CASSLNRDTLLTGELFF
TGTGCCAGCAGCTTAAACCGGGACACGCTTCTCACCGGGGAGCTGTTTTTT
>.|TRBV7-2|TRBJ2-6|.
CASSLQGTGANVLTF
TGTGCCAGCAGCTTACAGGGTACCGGGGCCAACGTCCTGACTTTC
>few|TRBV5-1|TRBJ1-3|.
CASSLTGSSGNTIYF
TGCGCCAGCAGCTTGACAGGATCTTCTGGAAACACCATATATTTT
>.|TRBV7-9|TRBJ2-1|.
CASSLIGALGGFEQFF
TGTGCCAGCAGCCTAATTGGGGCCTTGGGGGGATTTGAGCAGTTCTTC
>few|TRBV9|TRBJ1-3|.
CASSPGGGDTIYF
TGTGCCAGCAGCCCCGGAGGGGGGGACACCATATATTTT
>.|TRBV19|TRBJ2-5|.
CASSKLDSETQYF
TGTGCCAGTAGCAAACTCGATTCGGAGACCCAGTACTTC
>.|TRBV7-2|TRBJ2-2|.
CASSLVWQYAGELFF
TGTGCCAGCAGCTTAGTTTGGCAGTACGCCGGGGAGCTGTTTTTT
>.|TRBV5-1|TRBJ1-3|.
CASSLGQAGGNTIYF
TGCGCCAGCAGCTTGGGACAGGCTGGTGGAAACACCATATATTTT
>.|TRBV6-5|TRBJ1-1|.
CASSYLRGGTEAFF
TGTGCCAGCAGTTACTTGCGGGGAGGCACTGAAGCTTTCTTT
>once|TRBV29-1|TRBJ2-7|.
CSVRTAPSSYEQYF
TGCAGCGTTAGGACAGCCCCATCCTCCTACGAGCAGTACTTC
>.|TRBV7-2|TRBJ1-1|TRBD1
CASSSGQSHTEAFF
TGTGCCAGCAGCTCGGGACAGTCCCACACTGAAGCTTTCTTT
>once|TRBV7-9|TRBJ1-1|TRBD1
CASSLPGQGARAFF
TGTGCCAGCAGCCTCCCGGGACAGGGGGCTCGGGCTTTCTTT
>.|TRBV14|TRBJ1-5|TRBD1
CAIYRKGDRSQPQHF
TGTGCCATCTACCGTAAGGGGGACAGGAGTCAGCCCCAGCATTTT
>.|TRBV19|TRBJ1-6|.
CASSSRNSPLHF
TGTGCCAGTAGTAGTCGGAATTCACCCCTCCACTTT
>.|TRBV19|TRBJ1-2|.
CATQPGGDAERYGYTF
TGTGCCACTCAGCCGGGGGGGGATGCAGAACGCTATGGCTACACCTTC
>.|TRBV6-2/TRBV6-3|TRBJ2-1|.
CASSYVRNEQFF
TGTGCCAGCAGTTACGTGAGGAATGAGCAGTTCTTC
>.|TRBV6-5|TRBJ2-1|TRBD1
CASSLWDRGYNEQFF
TGTGCCAGCAGTTTGTGGGACAGGGGCTACAATGAGCAGTTCTTC
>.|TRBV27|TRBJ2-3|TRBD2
CASSLSRGTSADTQYF
TGTGCCAGCAGTTTATCCCGGGGGACTAGCGCAGATACGCAGTATTTT
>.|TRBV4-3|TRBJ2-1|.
CASSQWEDNTSEQFF
TGCGCCAGCAGTCAGTGGGAGGACAATACTAGTGAGCAGTTCTTC
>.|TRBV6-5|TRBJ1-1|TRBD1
CASSRTGAGTEAFF
TGTGCCAGCAGCCGGACAGGGGCGGGTACTGAAGCTTTCTTT
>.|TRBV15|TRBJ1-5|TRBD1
CATSQGQRSFQPQHF
TGTGCCACCAGCCAGGGACAGAGAAGCTTTCAGCCCCAGCATTTT
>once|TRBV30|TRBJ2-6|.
CAWNRGIIGAGANVLTF
TGTGCCTGGAACCGGGGGATAATAGGTGCTGGGGCCAACGTCCTGACTTTC
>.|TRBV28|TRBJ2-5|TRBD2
CASSLTGGRETQYF
TGTGCCAGCAGTTTAACGGGGGGGAGGGAGACCCAGTACTTC
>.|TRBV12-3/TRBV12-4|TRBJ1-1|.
CASAAGRNTEAFF
TGTGCCAGCGCGGCCGGGAGGAACACTGAAGCTTTCTTT
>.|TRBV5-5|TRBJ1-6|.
CASSLVGNSPLHF
TGTGCCAGCAGCTTGGTTGGCAATTCACCCCTCCACTTT
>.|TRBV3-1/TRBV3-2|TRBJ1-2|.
CASSQDEGFYGYTF
TGTGCCAGCAGCCAGGATGAGGGCTTCTATGGCTACACCTTC
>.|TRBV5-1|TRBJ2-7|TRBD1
CASSPGQGSHEQYF
TGCGCCAGCAGCCCGGGACAGGGTAGCCACGAGCAGTACTTC
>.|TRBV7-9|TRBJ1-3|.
CASSSGLGGGSGNTIYF
TGTGCCAGCAGCTCCGGATTGGGGGGTGGTTCTGGAAACACCATATATTTT
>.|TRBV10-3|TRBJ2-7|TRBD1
CAINSGTEGEQYF
TGTGCCATCAATTCCGGGACAGAGGGGGAGCAGTACTTC
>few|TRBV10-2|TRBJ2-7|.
CASRARGVGSARYEQYF
TGCGCCAGCAGGGCCCGAGGCGTCGGTAGCGCAAGGTACGAGCAGTACTTC
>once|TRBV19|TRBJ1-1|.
CASSIGRDDTEAFF
TGTGCCAGTAGTATAGGTCGAGATGACACTGAAGCTTTCTTT
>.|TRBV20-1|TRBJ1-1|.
CSARGTEAFF
TGCAGTGCTAGGGGGACAGAAGCTTTCTTT
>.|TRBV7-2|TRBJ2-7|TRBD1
CASSSGQGGSYEQYF
TGTGCCAGCAGCTCCGGACAGGGAGGCTCCTACGAGCAGTACTTC
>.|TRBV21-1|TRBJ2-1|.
CASQTIRNEQFF
TGTGCCAGCCAGACAATACGCAATGAGCAGTTCTTC
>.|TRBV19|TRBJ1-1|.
CASSSNPNTEAFF
TGTGCCAGTAGTAGTAATCCGAACACTGAAGCTTTCTTT
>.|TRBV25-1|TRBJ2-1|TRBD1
CASNGDRGRSYEQFF
TGTGCCAGCAACGGAGACAGGGGGCGATCATATGAGCAGTTCTTC
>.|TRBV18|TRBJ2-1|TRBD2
CASSPAPLASGGAGEQFF
TGTGCCAGCTCACCCGCGCCCTTGGCTAGCGGGGGGGCAGGTGAGCAGTTCTTC
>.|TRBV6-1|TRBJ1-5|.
CASSDAGGEQPQHF
TGTGCCAGCAGTGATGCGGGTGGGGAGCAGCCCCAGCATTTT
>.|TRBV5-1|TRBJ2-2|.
CASSRRGPGNTGELFF
TGCGCCAGCAGCCGTCGGGGTCCTGGGAACACCGGGGAGCTGTTTTTT
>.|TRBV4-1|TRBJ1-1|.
CASSQGRGAKNTEAFF
TGCGCCAGCAGCCAAGGAAGGGGCGCGAAGAACACTGAAGCTTTCTTT